This is a list of T cell receptor beta chains from one sample in a study of radiotherapy plus CTLA-4 blockade in lung cancer. TCRdb's table, derived via immunoSEQ multiplex PCR, lists solely in-frame clones and lacks some. The sample lists about 26,000 clones, 60% to 85% occurring once. Sequenced here: peripheral blood, sampled from a patient treated with radiotherapy plus ipilimumab. The receptors stem from a human donor with non-small cell lung cancer that progressed on radiotherapy plus ipilimumab. The CDR3 runs from the conserved cysteine through the conserved F or W. Each record gives: CDR3 DNA, CDR3 protein, clone size, D gene, V gene, J gene. The D gene is left open where the match is weak. Size is omitted from some rows. Given values are once, few, many or a class for expanded clones.

TGTGCCAGCAGCTCTCAGACAGGAGAGACCCAGTACTTC	CASSSQTGETQYF	once	NA	TRBV7-8	TRBJ2-5
TGTGCCAGCTCACCAAGTGAGGGTGGTCGGAGGAACGGCTACACCTTC	CASSPSEGGRRNGYTF	NA	NA	TRBV18	TRBJ1-2
TGTGCCAGCTCACTGAACCCCGACAGAAATGAAAAACTGTTTTTT	CASSLNPDRNEKLFF	NA	NA	TRBV18	TRBJ1-4
TGTGCCAGCAGTTTTTTAAGGACAGGGGGAACCGGGGAGCTGTTTTTT	CASSFLRTGGTGELFF	NA	TRBD1	TRBV28	TRBJ2-2
TGTGCCAGCAGGAGGACAGGGTCGTCACCCCTCCACTTT	CASRRTGSSPLHF	NA	TRBD1	TRBV25-1	TRBJ1-6
TGTGCCAGCAGCGTAAACATAGATGGACTAGCGGGAGGAAGCACAGATACGCAGTATTTT	CASSVNIDGLAGGSTDTQYF	few	TRBD2	TRBV9	TRBJ2-3
TGTGCCAGCAGCCAGGGGGAGCAGAATCTAGAAGCTTTCTTT	CASSQGEQNLEAFF	few	NA	TRBV4-2	TRBJ1-1
TGCGCCAGCAGCTTACAGGGAACCCCCAATGAGCAGTTCTTC	CASSLQGTPNEQFF	NA	NA	TRBV5-1	TRBJ2-1
TGTGCCAGCTCACCGGTTGGCCCGCCTAATGAAAAACTGTTTTTT	CASSPVGPPNEKLFF	NA	NA	TRBV18	TRBJ1-4
TGCAGCGTGGCTAACAATGAGCAGTTCTTC	CSVANNEQFF	NA	NA	TRBV29-1	TRBJ2-1
TGTGCCAGCAGCTTAGATAACCAGGGCCTATGGAATGGCTACACCTTC	CASSLDNQGLWNGYTF	NA	NA	TRBV11-2	TRBJ1-2
TGTGCCAGCAGCTTAGCGCGAGGGGCCCAAGAGACCCAGTACTTC	CASSLARGAQETQYF	NA	NA	TRBV7-2	TRBJ2-5
TGTGCCTGGAGTCCCGGCCCAAATCAGCCCCAGCATTTT	CAWSPGPNQPQHF	NA	NA	TRBV30	TRBJ1-5
TGTGCCAGCTCACCCGGGACTCTTACCTACGAGCAGTACTTC	CASSPGTLTYEQYF	NA	NA	TRBV5-4	TRBJ2-7
TGTGCCAGCAGTACTAGCGGGGGGGCCCGCAATGAGCAGTTCTTC	CASSTSGGARNEQFF	few	TRBD2	TRBV6-5	TRBJ2-1
TGTGCCAGCAGTGTACAGGCAACCTACAATGAGCAGTTCTTC	CASSVQATYNEQFF	NA	NA	TRBV2	TRBJ2-1
TGTGCCAGTGATTTCTCCGACAGCTACAATGAGCAGTTCTTC	CASDFSDSYNEQFF	NA	NA	TRBV13	TRBJ2-1
TGCGCCAGCAGCCAAGTCCTCGGCGGAGGGACAGGGGTAACCTACGAGCAGTACTTC	CASSQVLGGGTGVTYEQYF	NA	TRBD1	TRBV4-3	TRBJ2-7
TGTGCCAGCAGCCTGGGACAGGTGGGGCACACTGAAGCTTTCTTT	CASSLGQVGHTEAFF	NA	TRBD1	TRBV9	TRBJ1-1
TGTGCCAGCAGCTCCCAAGCGAACCCCACTGGCGAAGCTTTCTTT	CASSSQANPTGEAFF	NA	NA	TRBV7-9	TRBJ1-1
TGTGCCAGCTCGCCAGACAGGGTTAACGAGCAGTACTTC	CASSPDRVNEQYF	NA	TRBD1	TRBV18	TRBJ2-7
TGTGCCAGCAGCTTAGGGGGGGGGAGCGCAGATACGCAGTATTTT	CASSLGGGSADTQYF	NA	TRBD2	TRBV7-7	TRBJ2-3
TGTGCCAGCAGCCTTGGGGGGAATGGGAACACTGAAGCTTTCTTT	CASSLGGNGNTEAFF	NA	NA	TRBV9	TRBJ1-1